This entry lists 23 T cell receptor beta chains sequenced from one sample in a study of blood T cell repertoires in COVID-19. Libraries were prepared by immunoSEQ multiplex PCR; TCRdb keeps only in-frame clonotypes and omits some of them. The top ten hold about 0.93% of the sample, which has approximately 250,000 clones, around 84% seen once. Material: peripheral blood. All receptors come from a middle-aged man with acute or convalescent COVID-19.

This CDR3 is CASSLVIRPGFNTEAFF. For the CDR3, the DNA is TGTGCCAGCAGCTTAGTGATAAGACCGGGTTTTAACACTGAAGCTTTCTTT. The V gene is TRBV7-8, the J gene TRBJ1-1; D gene unclear. CDR1 SGHVS and CDR2 FQNEAQ come from the germline V gene. V lost 1 base and J 2 bases, leaving 17 bases between the germline ends. This CDR3 has 17 amino acids.

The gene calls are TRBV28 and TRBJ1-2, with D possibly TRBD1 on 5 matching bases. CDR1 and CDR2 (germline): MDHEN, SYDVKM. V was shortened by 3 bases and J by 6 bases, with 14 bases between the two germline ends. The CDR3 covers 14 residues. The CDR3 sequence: CASSLLSDINGYTF. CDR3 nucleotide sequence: TGTGCCAGCAGTTTGTTATCGGACATAAATGGCTACACCTTC.

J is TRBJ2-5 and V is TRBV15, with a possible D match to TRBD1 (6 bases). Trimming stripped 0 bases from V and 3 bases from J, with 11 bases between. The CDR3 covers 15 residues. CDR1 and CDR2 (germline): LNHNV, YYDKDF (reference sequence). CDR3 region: CATSRDTGLKETQYF. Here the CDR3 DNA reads TGTGCCACCAGCAGAGATACAGGGCTAAAAGAGACCCAGTACTTC. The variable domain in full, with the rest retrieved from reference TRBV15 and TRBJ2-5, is DAMVIQNPRYQVTQFGKPVTLSCSQTLNHNVMYWYQQKSSQAPKLLFHYYDKDFNNEADTPDNFQSRRPNTSFCFLDIRSPGLGDTAMYLCATSRDTGLKETQYFGPGTRLLVL.

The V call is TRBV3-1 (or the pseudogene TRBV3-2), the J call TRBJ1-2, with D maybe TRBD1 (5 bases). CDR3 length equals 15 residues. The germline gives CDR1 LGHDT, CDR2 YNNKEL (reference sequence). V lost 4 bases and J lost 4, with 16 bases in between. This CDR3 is CASSPASGQSYGYTF. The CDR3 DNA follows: TGTGCCAGCAGCCCTGCCTCAGGGCAAAGCTATGGCTACACCTTC.

The CDR3 DNA reads TGTGCCAGCAGCTTAGCGGTTAGAGCAAACACTGAAGCTTTCTTT. As protein: CASSLAVRANTEAFF. This chain uses TRBV7-2 with TRBJ1-1; D is ambiguous. Trimming removed 0 bases from V and 2 bases from J, with 10 bases in between. Germline V gene sequence: CDR1 SGHTA, CDR2 FQGNSA. There are 15 residues in the CDR3. Full variable domain (outside the CDR3, taken from reference TRBV7-2 and TRBJ1-1): GAGVSQSPSNKVTEKGKDVELRCDPISGHTALYWYRQSLGQGLEFLIYFQGNSAPDKSGLPSDRFSAERTGGSVSTLTIQRTQQEDSAVYLCASSLAVRANTEAFFGQGTRLTVV.

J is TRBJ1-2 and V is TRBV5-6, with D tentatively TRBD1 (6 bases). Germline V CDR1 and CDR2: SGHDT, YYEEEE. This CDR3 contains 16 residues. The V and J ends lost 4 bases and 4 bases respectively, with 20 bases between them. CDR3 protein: CASSTRQAAIIYGYTF. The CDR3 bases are TGTGCCAGCAGCACCAGACAGGCCGCGATTATCTATGGCTACACCTTC.

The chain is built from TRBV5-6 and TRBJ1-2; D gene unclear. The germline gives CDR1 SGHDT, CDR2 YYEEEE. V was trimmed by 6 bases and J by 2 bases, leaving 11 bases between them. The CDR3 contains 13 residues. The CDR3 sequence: CASTWGGNYGYTF. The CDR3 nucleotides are TGTGCCAGCACCTGGGGAGGGAACTATGGCTACACCTTC.

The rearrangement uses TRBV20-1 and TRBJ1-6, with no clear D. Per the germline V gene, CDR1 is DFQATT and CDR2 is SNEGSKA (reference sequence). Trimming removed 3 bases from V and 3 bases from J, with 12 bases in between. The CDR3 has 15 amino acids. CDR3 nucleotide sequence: TGCAGTGCTAGTAATGGGCCTCTCTATAATTCACCCCTCCACTTT. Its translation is CSASNGPLYNSPLHF.

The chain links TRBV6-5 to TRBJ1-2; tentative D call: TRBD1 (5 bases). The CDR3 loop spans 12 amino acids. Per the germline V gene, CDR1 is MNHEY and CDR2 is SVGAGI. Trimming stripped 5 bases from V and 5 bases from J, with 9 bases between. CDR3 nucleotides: TGTGCCAGCAGTCCCCGGGGGTATGGCTACACCTTC. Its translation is CASSPRGYGYTF.

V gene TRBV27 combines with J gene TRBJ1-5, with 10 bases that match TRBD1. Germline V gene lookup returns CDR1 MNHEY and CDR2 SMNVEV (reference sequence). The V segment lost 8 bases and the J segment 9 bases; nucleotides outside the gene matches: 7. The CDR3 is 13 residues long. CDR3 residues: CASGQGVGAPQHF. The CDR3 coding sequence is TGTGCCAGCGGACAGGGGGTAGGTGCGCCCCAGCATTTT.

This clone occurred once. The CDR3 DNA follows: TGTGCCAGCAGCTTAGCGGGACAGAATAACTATGGCTACACCTTC. Encoded protein: CASSLAGQNNYGYTF. The chain couples TRBV7-8 to TRBJ1-2, with 7 bases matching TRBD1. Germline assignment: CDR1 SGHVS and CDR2 FQNEAQ. J was trimmed by 1 base and V by 0 bases; bases with no gene match: 2. The CDR3 has 15 amino acids.

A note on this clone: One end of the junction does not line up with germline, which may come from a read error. In DNA form, the CDR3 reads TGTGCCAGCAGCCCCCTAGCGGGGGAAATGAACTTC. Protein sequence: CASSPLAGEMNF. J is TRBJ2-4 and V is TRBV7-8, with 10 bases matching TRBD2. Germline V gene sequence: CDR1 SGHVS, CDR2 FQNEAQ. The CDR3 has 12 residues.

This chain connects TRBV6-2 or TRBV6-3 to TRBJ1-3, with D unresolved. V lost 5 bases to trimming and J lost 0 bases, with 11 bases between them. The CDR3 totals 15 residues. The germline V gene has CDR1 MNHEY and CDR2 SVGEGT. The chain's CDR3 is CASSLSEFSGNTIYF. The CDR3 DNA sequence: TGTGCCAGCAGTCTCAGCGAGTTCTCTGGAAACACCATATATTTT.

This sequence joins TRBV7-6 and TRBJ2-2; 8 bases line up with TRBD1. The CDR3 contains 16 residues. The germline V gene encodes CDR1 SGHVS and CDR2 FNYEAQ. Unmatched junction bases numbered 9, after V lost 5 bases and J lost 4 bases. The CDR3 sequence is CASSPETGDFTGELFF. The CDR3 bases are TGTGCCAGCAGCCCTGAGACAGGGGACTTCACCGGGGAGCTGTTTTTT. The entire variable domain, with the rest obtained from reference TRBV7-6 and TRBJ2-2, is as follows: GAGVSQSPRYKVTKRGQDVALRCDPISGHVSLYWYRQALGQGPEFLTYFNYEAQQDKSGLPNDRFSAERPEGSISTLTIQRTEQRDSAMYRCASSPETGDFTGELFFGEGSRLTVL.

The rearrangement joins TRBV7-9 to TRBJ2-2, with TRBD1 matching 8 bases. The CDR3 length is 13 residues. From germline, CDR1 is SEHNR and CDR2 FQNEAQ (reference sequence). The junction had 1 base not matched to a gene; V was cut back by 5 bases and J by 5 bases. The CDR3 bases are TGTGCCAGCAGCAGGACAGGGACCGGGGAGCTGTTTTTT. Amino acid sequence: CASSRTGTGELFF.

In DNA, the CDR3 is TGTGCCAGCAGTCACTTAGCGGGGGGGCCTAATGAGCAGTTCTTC. This encodes CASSHLAGGPNEQFF. The genes are TRBV6-5 and TRBJ2-1, with 11 bases fitting TRBD2. V was pared by 5 bases and J by 7 bases, with 7 bases of the junction left unmatched. This CDR3 has 15 amino acids. Germline V gene lookup returns CDR1 MNHEY and CDR2 SVGAGI.

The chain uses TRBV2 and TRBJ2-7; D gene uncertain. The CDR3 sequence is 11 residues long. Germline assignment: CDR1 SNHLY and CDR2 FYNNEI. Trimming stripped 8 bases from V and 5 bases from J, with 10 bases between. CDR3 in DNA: TGTGCCAGCGGGCCGTTGAACGAGCAGTACTTC. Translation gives CASGPLNEQYF. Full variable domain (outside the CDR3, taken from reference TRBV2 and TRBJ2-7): EPEVTQTPSHQVTQMGQEVILRCVPISNHLYFYWYRQILGQKVEFLVSFYNNEISEKSEIFDDQFSVERPDGSNFTLKIRSTKLEDSAMYFCASGPLNEQYFGPGTRLTVT.

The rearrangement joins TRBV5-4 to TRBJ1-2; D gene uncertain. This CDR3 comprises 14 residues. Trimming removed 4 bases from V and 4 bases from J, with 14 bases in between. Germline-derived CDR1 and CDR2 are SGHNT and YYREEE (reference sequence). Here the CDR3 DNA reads TGTGCCAGCAGCGCGGGAGAGACGGGCTATGGCTACACCTTC. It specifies CASSAGETGYGYTF.

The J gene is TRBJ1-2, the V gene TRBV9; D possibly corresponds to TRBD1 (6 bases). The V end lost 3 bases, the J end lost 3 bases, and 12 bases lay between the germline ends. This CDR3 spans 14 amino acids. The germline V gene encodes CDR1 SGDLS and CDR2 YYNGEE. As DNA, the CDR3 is TGTGCCAGCAGCGCCTACAGACAGGACTATGGCTACACCTTC. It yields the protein CASSAYRQDYGYTF.

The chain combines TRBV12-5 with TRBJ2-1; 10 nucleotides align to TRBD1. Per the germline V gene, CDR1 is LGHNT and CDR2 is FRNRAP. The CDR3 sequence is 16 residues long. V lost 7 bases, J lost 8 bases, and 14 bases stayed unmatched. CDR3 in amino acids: CASASGDRGLPDEQFF. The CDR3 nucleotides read TGTGCTAGTGCCTCGGGGGACAGGGGACTGCCGGATGAGCAGTTCTTC.

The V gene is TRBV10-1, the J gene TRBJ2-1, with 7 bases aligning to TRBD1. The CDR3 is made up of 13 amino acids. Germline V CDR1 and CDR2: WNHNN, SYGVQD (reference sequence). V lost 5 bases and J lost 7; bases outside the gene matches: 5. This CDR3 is CASSLSRGNEQFF. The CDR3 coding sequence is TGCGCCAGCAGTCTTAGCAGGGGGAATGAGCAGTTCTTC.

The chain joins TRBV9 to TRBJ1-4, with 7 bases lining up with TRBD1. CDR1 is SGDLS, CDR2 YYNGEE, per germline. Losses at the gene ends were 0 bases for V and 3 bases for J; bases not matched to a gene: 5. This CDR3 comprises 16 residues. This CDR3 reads CASSVAQGTPNEKLFF. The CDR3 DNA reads TGTGCCAGCAGCGTAGCACAGGGGACACCTAATGAAAAACTGTTTTTT. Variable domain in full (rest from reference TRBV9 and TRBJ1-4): DSGVTQTPKHLITATGQRVTLRCSPRSGDLSVYWYQQSLDQGLQFLIQYYNGEERAKGNILERFSAQQFPDLHSELNLSSLELGDSALYFCASSVAQGTPNEKLFFGSGTQLSVL.

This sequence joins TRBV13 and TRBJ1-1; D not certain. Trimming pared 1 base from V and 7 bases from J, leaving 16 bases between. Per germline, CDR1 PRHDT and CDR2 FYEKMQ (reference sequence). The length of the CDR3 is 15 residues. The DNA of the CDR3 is TGTGCCAGCAGCTTAGCCCTTAATGGGCTTGATGAAGCTTTCTTT. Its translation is CASSLALNGLDEAFF.